Reported below is one T cell receptor (beta chain). Here immunoSEQ multiplex PCR was the method, and the copy in TCRdb shows in-frame clones only, minus some. The table includes around 190,000 clones, about 88% detected once. The sample is drawn from a study of blood T cell repertoires in COVID-19. Across the whole study: Both acute and convalescent COVID-19 samples were obtained from the United States, Italy and Spain. Sources were T cells, B-cell-depleted T cells, or PBMCs; the material itself was cDNA or gDNA.

The CDR3 runs to 13 residues. V shed 5 bases, J shed 7 bases, and the junction held 5 bases outside the gene matches. Seattle patient enrollment occurred during active infection, with longitudinal follow-up thereafter. This sequence originates from a man in his fifties or sixties with COVID-19, enrolled during active disease. The sample consisted of peripheral blood. The chain has TRBV12-3 or TRBV12-4 and TRBJ1-5; 7 positions match TRBD1. The CDR3 sequence: CASSRTGIQPQHF. The CDR3 DNA reads as TGTGCCAGCAGTCGGACAGGTATCCAGCCCCAGCATTTT.